This T cell receptor beta chain was observed in a study of T-cell reconstitution after alpha-beta-depleted transplantation in children. General study results and limits: Several hundred expanded graft clones reportedly supplied alpha-beta T cells about two months after transplant.

Construction of the TCRbeta library involved unique molecular identifiers. TCRdb ran MiXCR on the PCR reads and lists one entry per CDR3 protein. The table lists 610,000 or so distinct CDR3 sequences, over 20% of them singletons. Turning to this clonotype: The antigen is not known.

The V gene lost 7 bases and the J gene lost 5 bases, with 17 bases spanning the gap. This CDR3 comprises 14 residues. Germline assignment: CDR1 MDHEN and CDR2 SYDVKM. The material sequenced was PBMCs, taken before TCRalphabeta/CD19-depleted stem cell transplant. The V gene is TRBV28, the J gene TRBJ2-5; D remains unclear. The receptor was derived from a boy in the first two years of life with Wiskott-Aldrich syndrome, due to receive a stem cell transplant. Here the CDR3 DNA reads TGTGCCAGCAACTTACAAGTTGCCGGGGAGACCCAGTACTTC. It translates to CASNLQVAGETQYF.